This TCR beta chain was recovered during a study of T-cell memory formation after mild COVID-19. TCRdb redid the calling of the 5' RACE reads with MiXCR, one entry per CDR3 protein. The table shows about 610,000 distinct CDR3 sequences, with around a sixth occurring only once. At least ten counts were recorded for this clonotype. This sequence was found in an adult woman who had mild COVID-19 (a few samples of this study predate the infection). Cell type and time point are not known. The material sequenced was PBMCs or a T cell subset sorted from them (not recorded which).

The CDR3 spells CASSLGGRRFDEQFF. CDR3 DNA sequence: TGTGCCAGCAGCTTGGGGGGGCGCAGGTTCGATGAGCAGTTCTTC. The rearrangement joins TRBV7-3 to TRBJ2-1; perhaps TRBD2 as D (7 bases). The V gene's germline CDR1 is SGHTA and CDR2 FQGTGA. Trimming took 3 bases from V and 8 from J, leaving 17 bases between them. The CDR3 runs 15 residues.